This T cell receptor (beta chain) appears in the sequencing data of a study of OX40 agonist ivuxolimab in advanced cancers. Broader study findings: Doses of 0.1 to 3.0 mg/kg were accompanied by clonal expansion of CD4+ and CD8+ blood T cells by week 6.

Between the trimmed V and J ends, which lost 1 base and 6 bases, there was a span of 12 bases. There are 14 residues in the CDR3. Germline lookup yields CDR1 LGHNA and CDR2 YNFKEQ. For this clone: Its antigen remains unknown.

Generated by immunoSEQ multiplex PCR, the TCRdb table keeps only in-frame clones and is missing some. The repertoire holds some 46,000 clones, with more than 70% as singletons. The chain has TRBV4-2 and TRBJ1-2; possibly TRBD1 for D (5 bases). The clonotype comes from an adult with an advanced solid tumor such as melanoma, head and neck, liver or kidney cancer. This sample comprised CD4+ or CD8+ T cells sorted from blood, obtained in a trial of the OX40 agonist ivuxolimab. CDR3: CASSQGGGMDGYTF. CDR3 sequence (DNA): TGTGCCAGCAGCCAAGGGGGGGGAATGGATGGCTACACCTTC.